The entry below describes one T cell receptor beta chain. Its recognized antigen is unknown. No base qualities exist here, and no much larger clone lies one base off it. The sample originates from a study of patients and donors after allogeneic stem cell transplantation (dated by TCRdb to the early 2020s). Receptor amplification or capture employed RT-PCR. For sequencing, a NextSeq 550 was employed. Starting from the raw public reads, TCRdb applied fastp trimming at Q25, assembled clones with MiXCR and retained in-frame beta chains. One record per CDR3 amino acid sequence lists the most common genes and DNA. The sample table lists about a million distinct CDR3 sequences, around 17% of them with a count of one. Of the sample, 6% falls within the top ten clones. As encoded in the germline V gene, CDR1 is MNHEY while CDR2 is SVGEGT. Its CDR3 holds 15 amino acids, cysteine through phenylalanine. This entry keeps only the CDR3 DNA: 45 bases, framed from base 1. At the junction V is shortened by 0 bases and J by 4 bases, with 12 bases in between.

The rearranged segments are TRBV6-2 or TRBV6-3 and TRBJ2-5, with a tentative D gene TRBD1 over 6 matching bases. Sequencing was done on a sample of blood, either unsorted or a sorted T cell fraction (not recorded which). The clonotype was recovered from a human donor who was either an allogeneic HSCT recipient or a stem cell or donor lymphocyte infusion donor (not recorded which). It is not recorded whose cells these are; they may come from a transplant donor. Read as DNA, the sequence is TGTGCCAGCAGTTACTCAGATCAGGGGCGAGAGACCCAGTACTTC. It translates to CASSYSDQGRETQYF.